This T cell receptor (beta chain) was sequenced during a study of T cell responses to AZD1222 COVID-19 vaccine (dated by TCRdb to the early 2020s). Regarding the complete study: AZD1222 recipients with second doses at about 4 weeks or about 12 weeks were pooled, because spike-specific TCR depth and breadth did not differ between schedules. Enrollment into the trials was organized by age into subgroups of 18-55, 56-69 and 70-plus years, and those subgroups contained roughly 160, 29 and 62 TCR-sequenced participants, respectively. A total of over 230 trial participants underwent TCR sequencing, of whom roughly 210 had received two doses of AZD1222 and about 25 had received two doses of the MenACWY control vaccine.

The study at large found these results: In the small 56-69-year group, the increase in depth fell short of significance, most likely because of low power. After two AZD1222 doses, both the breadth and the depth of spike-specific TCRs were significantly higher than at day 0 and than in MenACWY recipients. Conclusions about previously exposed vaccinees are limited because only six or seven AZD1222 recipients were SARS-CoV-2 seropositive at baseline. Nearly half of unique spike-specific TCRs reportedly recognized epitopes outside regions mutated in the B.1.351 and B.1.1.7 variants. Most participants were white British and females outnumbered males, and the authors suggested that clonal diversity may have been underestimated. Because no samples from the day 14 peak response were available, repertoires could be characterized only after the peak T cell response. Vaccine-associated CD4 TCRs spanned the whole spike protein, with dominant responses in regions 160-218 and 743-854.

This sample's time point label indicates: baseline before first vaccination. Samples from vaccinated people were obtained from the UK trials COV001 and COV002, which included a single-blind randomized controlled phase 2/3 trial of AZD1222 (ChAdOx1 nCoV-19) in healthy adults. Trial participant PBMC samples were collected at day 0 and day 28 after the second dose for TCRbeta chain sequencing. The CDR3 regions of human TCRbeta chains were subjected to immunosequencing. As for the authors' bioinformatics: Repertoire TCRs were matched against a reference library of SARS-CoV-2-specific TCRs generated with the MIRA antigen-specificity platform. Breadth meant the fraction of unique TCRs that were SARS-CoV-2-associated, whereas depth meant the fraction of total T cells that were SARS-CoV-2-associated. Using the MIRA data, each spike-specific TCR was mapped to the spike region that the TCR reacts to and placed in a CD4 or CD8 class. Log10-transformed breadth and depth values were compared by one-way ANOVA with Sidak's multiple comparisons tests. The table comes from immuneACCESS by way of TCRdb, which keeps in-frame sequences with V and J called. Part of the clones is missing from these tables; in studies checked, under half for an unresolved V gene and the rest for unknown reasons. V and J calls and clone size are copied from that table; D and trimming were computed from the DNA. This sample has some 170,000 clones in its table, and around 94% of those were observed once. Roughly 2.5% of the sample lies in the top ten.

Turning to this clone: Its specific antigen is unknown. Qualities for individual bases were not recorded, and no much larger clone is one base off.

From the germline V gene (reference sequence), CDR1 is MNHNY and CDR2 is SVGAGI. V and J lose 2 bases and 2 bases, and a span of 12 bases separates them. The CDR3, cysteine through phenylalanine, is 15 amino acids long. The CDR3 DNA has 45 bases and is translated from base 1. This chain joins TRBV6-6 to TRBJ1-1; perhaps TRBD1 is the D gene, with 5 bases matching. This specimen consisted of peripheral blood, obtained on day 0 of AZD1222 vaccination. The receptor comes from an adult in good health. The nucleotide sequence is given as TGTGCCAGCAGTTACCCGGGGCGAAGTAACACTGAAGCTTTCTTT. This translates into CASSYPGRSNTEAFF.